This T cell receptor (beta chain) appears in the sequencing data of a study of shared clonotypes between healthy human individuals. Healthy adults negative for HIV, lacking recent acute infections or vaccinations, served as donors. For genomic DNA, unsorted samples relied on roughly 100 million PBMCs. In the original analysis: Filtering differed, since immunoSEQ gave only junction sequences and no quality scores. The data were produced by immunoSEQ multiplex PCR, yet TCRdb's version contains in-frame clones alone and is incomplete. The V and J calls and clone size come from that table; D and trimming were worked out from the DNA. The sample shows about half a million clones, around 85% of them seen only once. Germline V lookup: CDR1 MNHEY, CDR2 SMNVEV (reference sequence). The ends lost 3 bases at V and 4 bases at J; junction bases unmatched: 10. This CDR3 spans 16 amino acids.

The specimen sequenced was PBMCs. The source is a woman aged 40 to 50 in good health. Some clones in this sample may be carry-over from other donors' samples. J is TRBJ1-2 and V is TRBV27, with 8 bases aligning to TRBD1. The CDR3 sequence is CASSFHTGGLGYGYTF. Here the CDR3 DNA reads TGTGCCAGCAGTTTCCACACAGGGGGTCTTGGCTATGGCTACACCTTC.